This TCR beta chain was documented in a study of OX40 agonist ivuxolimab in advanced cancers. In the study overall: Patients were 82.7% male with ages roughly 20 to 85, mean roughly 64.

This clone was seen only a few times. Sequencing was performed with immunoSEQ multiplex PCR; in TCRdb, only in-frame clones are kept and a portion is missing. The data hold roughly 76,000 clones, with over 75% observed a single time. Germline CDR1 is LGHNA and CDR2 is YSLEER. The CDR3 has 14 amino acids. Trimming took 4 bases from V and 5 from J, leaving 11 bases between them. This specimen was CD4+ or CD8+ T cells sorted from blood, taken in a trial of the OX40 agonist ivuxolimab. The receptor's source is an adult with an advanced solid tumor such as melanoma, head and neck, liver or kidney cancer. The chain employs TRBV4-3 and TRBJ2-2, with D maybe TRBD2 (6 bases). CDR3 amino acids: CASSPTRGTGELFF. In nucleotides, the CDR3 is TGCGCCAGCAGCCCTACTCGGGGGACCGGGGAGCTGTTTTTT.